This TCR beta chain originates from a study of vaccination effects on CD4 cells after COVID-19. Study overall: All study participants received two doses of BNT162b2 or mRNA-1273 vaccine.

Broader study findings: Few convalescent patients were included, and no early post-infection timepoints were sampled. Infection-derived and vaccine-derived clones contracted markedly late after vaccination.

V was trimmed by 0 bases and J by 7 bases, leaving 10 bases between them. The V gene's germline CDR1 is LGHDT and CDR2 YNNKEL (reference sequence). The length of the CDR3 is 15 residues. Antigen-specific CD4+ T cell clonotypes were called by their expansion after viral peptide-pool culture in ViraFEST. Once cultured for more than nine days, the cells underwent separation to obtain CD4+ T cells. None of these healthy vaccinees had been infected with SARS-CoV-2 before vaccination. Assay: immunoSEQ multiplex PCR; the TCRdb copy retains only in-frame clones and omits some. Of around 60,000 clones listed, roughly 76% were seen once; the top ten hold around 3%. A note on this clone: Its antigen is as yet unknown.

The J gene is TRBJ1-6, the V gene TRBV3-1 (or the pseudogene TRBV3-2); tentatively, D is TRBD1 (5 bases). This TCR derives from a human donor who received a COVID-19 vaccine. The material sequenced was CD4+ T cells from PBMCs cultured with HCoV-NL63 spike peptides, taken before COVID-19 vaccination. Written as DNA, the CDR3 is TGTGCCAGCAGCCAAGAATGGGGCATCAATTCACCCCTCCACTTT. Its protein product is CASSQEWGINSPLHF.